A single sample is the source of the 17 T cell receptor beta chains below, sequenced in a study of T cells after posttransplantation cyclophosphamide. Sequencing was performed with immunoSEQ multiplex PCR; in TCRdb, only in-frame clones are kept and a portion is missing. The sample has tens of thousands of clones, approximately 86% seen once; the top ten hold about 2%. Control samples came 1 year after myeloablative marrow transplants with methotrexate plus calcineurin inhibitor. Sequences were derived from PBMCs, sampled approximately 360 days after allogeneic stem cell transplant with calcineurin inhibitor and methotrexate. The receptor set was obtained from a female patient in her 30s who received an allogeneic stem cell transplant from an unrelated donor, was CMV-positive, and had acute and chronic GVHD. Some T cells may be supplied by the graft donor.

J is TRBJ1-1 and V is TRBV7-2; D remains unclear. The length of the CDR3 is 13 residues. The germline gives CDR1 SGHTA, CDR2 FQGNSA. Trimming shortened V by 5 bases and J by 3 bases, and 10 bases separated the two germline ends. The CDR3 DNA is TGTGCCAGCAGCCGGAGGGCCGACACTGAAGCTTTCTTT. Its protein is CASSRRADTEAFF.

The CDR3 nucleotides read TGCGCCAGCAGTGAGTCGACTAGCGGGGGCACTAGCACAGATACGCAGTATTTT. Translated: CASSESTSGGTSTDTQYF. The chain joins TRBV10-1 to TRBJ2-3, with 12 bases matching TRBD2. The germline V gene has CDR1 WNHNN and CDR2 SYGVQD (reference sequence). The V and J ends lost 0 bases and 0 bases, in that order; junction bases with no gene match: 4. The CDR3 loop spans 18 amino acids.

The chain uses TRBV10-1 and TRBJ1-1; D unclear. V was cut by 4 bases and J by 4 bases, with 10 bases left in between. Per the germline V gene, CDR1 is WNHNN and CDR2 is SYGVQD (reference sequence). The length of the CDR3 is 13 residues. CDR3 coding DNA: TGCGCCAGCAGTGGGGCTTCGAGCACTGAAGCTTTCTTT. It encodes CASSGASSTEAFF.

The CDR3 protein is CASSLGLAGGQETQYF. Here the CDR3 DNA reads TGTGCCAGCAGTCTAGGACTAGCGGGGGGCCAAGAGACCCAGTACTTC. V and J are TRBV6-6 and TRBJ2-5; 14 nucleotides line up with TRBD2. There are 16 residues in the CDR3. Germline CDR1 MNHNY, CDR2 SVGAGI (reference sequence). V lost 5 bases, J lost 1 base, and 3 bases stayed unmatched.

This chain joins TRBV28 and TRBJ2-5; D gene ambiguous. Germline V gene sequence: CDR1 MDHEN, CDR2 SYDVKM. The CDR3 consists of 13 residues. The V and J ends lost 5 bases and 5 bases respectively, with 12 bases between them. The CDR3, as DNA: TGTGCCAGCAGTCGATCCGCAAGCGAGACCCAGTACTTC. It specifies CASSRSASETQYF.

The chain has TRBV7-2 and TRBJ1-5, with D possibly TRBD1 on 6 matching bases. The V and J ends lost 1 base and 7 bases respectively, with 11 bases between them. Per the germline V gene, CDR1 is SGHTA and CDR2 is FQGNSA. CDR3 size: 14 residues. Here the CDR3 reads CASSLGGRGQPQHF. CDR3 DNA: TGTGCCAGCAGCTTAGGGGGGCGCGGGCAGCCCCAGCATTTT.

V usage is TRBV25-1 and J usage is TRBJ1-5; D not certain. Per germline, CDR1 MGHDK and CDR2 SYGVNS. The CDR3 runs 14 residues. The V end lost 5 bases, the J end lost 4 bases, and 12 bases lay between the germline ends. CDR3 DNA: TGTGCCAGCAGTCGACACGGGAAGAATCAGCCCCAGCATTTT. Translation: CASSRHGKNQPQHF. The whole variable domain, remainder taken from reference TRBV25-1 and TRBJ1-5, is EADIYQTPRYLVIGTGKKITLECSQTMGHDKMYWYQQDPGMELHLIHYSYGVNSTEKGDLSSESTVSRIRTEHFPLTLESARPSHTSQYLCASSRHGKNQPQHFGDGTRLSIL.

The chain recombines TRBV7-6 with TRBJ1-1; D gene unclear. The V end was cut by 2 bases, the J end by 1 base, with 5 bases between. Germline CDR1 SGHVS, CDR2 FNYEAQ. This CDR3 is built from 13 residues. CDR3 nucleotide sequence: TGTGCCAGCAGCTTAACACAGAACACTGAAGCTTTCTTT. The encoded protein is CASSLTQNTEAFF.

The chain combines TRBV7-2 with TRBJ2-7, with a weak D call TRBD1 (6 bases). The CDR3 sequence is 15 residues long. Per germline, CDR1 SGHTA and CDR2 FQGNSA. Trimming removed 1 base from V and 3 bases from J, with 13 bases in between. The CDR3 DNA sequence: TGTGCCAGCAGCTTAGACAGGGACCACTACTACGAGCAGTACTTC. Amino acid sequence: CASSLDRDHYYEQYF.

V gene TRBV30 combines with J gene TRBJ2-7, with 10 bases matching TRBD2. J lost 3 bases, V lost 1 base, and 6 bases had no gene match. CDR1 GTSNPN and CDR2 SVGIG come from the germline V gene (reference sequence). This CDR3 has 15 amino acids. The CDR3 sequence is CAWSDPSSGGYEQYF. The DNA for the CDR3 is TGTGCCTGGAGTGACCCTTCTAGCGGGGGCTACGAGCAGTACTTC.

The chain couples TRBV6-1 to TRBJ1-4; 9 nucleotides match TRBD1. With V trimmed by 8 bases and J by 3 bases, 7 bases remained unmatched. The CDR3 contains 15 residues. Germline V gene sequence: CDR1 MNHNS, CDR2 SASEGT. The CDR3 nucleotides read TGTGCCAGCGGCACAGGGGGCGCCTCTAATGAAAAACTGTTTTTT. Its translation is CASGTGGASNEKLFF.

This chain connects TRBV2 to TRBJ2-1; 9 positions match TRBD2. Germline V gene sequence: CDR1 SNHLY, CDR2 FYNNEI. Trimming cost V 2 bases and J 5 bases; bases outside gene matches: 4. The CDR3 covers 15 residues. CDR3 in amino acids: CASSERGGGDNEQFF. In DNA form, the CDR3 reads TGTGCCAGCAGTGAACGTGGCGGGGGGGACAATGAGCAGTTCTTC.

CDR3 sequence reads: CASRGQETYEQYF. The CDR3 DNA follows: TGTGCCAGCAGGGGACAGGAGACCTACGAGCAGTACTTC. V is TRBV25-1 and J is TRBJ2-7; 8 bases are shared with TRBD1. This CDR3 has 13 amino acids. Germline-derived CDR1 and CDR2 are MGHDK and SYGVNS. V was pared by 6 bases and J by 2 bases, with 3 bases of the junction left unmatched.

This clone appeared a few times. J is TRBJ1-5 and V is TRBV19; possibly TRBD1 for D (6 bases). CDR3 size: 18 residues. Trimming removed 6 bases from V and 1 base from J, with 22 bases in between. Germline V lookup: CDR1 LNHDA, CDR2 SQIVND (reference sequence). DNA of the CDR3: TGTGCCAGTAGGCCAACAGGGTTTGGTGTCGGAAGCAATCAGCCCCAGCATTTT. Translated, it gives CASRPTGFGVGSNQPQHF. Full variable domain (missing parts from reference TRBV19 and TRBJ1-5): DGGITQSPKYLFRKEGQNVTLSCEQNLNHDAMYWYRQDPGQGLRLIYYSQIVNDFQKGDIAEGYSVSREKKESFPLTVTSAQKNPTAFYLCASRPTGFGVGSNQPQHFGDGTRLSIL.

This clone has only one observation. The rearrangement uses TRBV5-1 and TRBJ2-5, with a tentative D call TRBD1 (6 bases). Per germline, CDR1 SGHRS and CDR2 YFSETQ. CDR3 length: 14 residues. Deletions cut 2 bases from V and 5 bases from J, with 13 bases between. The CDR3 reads CASSFFTGRETQYF. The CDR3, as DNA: TGCGCCAGCAGCTTTTTTACAGGGCGGGAGACCCAGTACTTC.

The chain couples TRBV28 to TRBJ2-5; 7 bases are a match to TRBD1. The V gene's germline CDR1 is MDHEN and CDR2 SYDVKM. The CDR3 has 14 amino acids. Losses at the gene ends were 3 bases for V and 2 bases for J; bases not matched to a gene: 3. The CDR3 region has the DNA TGTGCCAGCAGTTTCCCGACAGGGCAAGAGACCCAGTACTTC. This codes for CASSFPTGQETQYF.

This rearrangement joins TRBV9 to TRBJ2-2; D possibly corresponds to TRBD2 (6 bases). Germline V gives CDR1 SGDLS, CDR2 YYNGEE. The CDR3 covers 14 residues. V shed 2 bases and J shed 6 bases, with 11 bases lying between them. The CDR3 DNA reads TGTGCCAGCAGCGTGCTCACGGGAGCCGGGGAGCTGTTTTTT. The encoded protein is CASSVLTGAGELFF.